This T cell receptor (beta chain) was obtained from a study of blood T cell repertoires in COVID-19. The trim removed 5 bases at V and 7 bases at J, leaving 6 bases unmatched. The CDR3 spans 14 residues. The germline gives CDR1 KGHDR, CDR2 SFDVKD. Each participant's cohort was designated according to participant-reported clinical history. This clone was observed a handful of times. Sequencing was performed with immunoSEQ multiplex PCR; in TCRdb, only in-frame clones are kept and a portion is missing. The sample comprises roughly 220,000 clones, over 80% of which are singletons, and 5.5% to 7.5% rests with the top ten.

Input material: PBMCs or T cells enriched from blood (not recorded which). The rearrangement uses TRBV24-1 and TRBJ2-1; 8 bases match TRBD1. The TCR originated in a woman between 40 and 50 years old who had recovered from COVID-19. CDR3 bases: TGTGCCACCAGTGGGACAGGGTGGGTTAATGAGCAGTTCTTC. This translates into CATSGTGWVNEQFF.